Each of the 8 T cell receptor beta chains below was sequenced from the same sample in a study of CD8 T cells in ankylosing spondylitis. In TCRdb, the 5' RACE reads were re-called with MiXCR into one record per CDR3 protein. The sample shows 29,000 or so distinct CDR3 sequences, nearly 5.5% of them seen only once. The sequenced material came from blood, either unsorted or a sorted T cell fraction (not recorded which). Receptors were obtained from a female donor with ankylosing spondylitis or in good health (not recorded which).

There are many counts of this clonotype. The chain links TRBV9 to TRBJ2-3, with unresolved D. V was clipped by 0 bases and J by 0 bases, with 11 bases between them. CDR1 is SGDLS and CDR2 is YYNGEE in the germline V gene. The CDR3 spans 16 residues. The DNA for the CDR3 is TGTGCCAGCAGCGTAGCTGCCTCCCCAAGCACAGATACGCAGTATTTT. Translated, it gives CASSVAASPSTDTQYF.

This clonotype was counted at least ten times. The chain carries TRBV9 and TRBJ1-6, with D unresolved. This CDR3 contains 13 residues. Germline V gene data show CDR1 as SGDLS and CDR2 as YYNGEE. V was trimmed by 4 bases and J by 10 bases, leaving 12 bases between them. This CDR3 reads CASSPTISSPLHF. CDR3 coding DNA: TGTGCCAGCAGCCCCACCATAAGCTCACCCCTCCACTTT. Full variable domain (missing parts from reference TRBV9 and TRBJ1-6): DSGVTQTPKHLITATGQRVTLRCSPRSGDLSVYWYQQSLDQGLQFLIQYYNGEERAKGNILERFSAQQFPDLHSELNLSSLELGDSALYFCASSPTISSPLHFGNGTRLTVT.

This clonotype was observed many times. The gene calls are TRBV9 and TRBJ2-1; 10 nucleotides match TRBD2. This CDR3 region has 18 residues. V dropped 4 bases and J dropped 2; count of bases not matched to a gene: 12. Germline V CDR1 and CDR2: SGDLS, YYNGEE. Here the CDR3 DNA reads TGTGCCAGCAGCCGGCGGGTAGCGGGAGGAGGAACCTACAATGAGCAGTTCTTC. Translation gives CASSRRVAGGGTYNEQFF.

This clonotype was counted many times. V and J are TRBV9 and TRBJ2-1; tentatively, D is TRBD1 or TRBD2 (5 bases each). CDR3 length: 14 amino acids. Trimming shortened V by 3 bases and J by 8 bases, and 15 bases separated the two germline ends. Germline V CDR1 and CDR2: SGDLS, YYNGEE. CDR3 DNA sequence: TGTGCCAGCAGCGCCCGGGACCCACTGCATGAGCAGTTCTTC. It yields the protein CASSARDPLHEQFF.

The sample holds many counts of this clonotype. The chain employs TRBV9 and TRBJ2-1; D is tentatively TRBD1 or TRBD2 (5 bases each). Between the trimmed V and J ends, which lost 4 bases and 7 bases, there was a span of 18 bases. Per germline, CDR1 SGDLS and CDR2 YYNGEE. The CDR3 consists of 15 residues. CDR3 coding DNA: TGTGCCAGCAGCCCCTTTTTGTGGGACCCAAATGAGCAGTTCTTC. Translating gives CASSPFLWDPNEQFF.

At least ten counts were recorded for this clonotype. The chain joins TRBV9 to TRBJ2-3, with D tentatively TRBD2 (7 bases). Germline V lookup: CDR1 SGDLS, CDR2 YYNGEE. This CDR3 region has 19 residues. V lost 4 bases and J lost 0, with 24 bases in between. CDR3: CASSPRLQRGHLSTDTQYF. DNA for the CDR3: TGTGCCAGCAGCCCCCGGTTACAGCGGGGACACCTTAGCACAGATACGCAGTATTTT.

This clonotype was found many times. The J gene is TRBJ2-2, the V gene TRBV9; D might be TRBD1 (5 bases). The CDR3 covers 15 residues. V was shortened by 0 bases and J by 3 bases, with 9 bases between the two germline ends. Germline values: CDR1 SGDLS, CDR2 YYNGEE. The CDR3 DNA reads TGTGCCAGCAGCGTAGTCCCAGGGCACACCGGGGAGCTGTTTTTT. Translated: CASSVVPGHTGELFF.

This clonotype appeared many times. The chain carries TRBV9 and TRBJ2-5, with 11 bases aligning to TRBD2. V was pared by 1 base and J by 5 bases, with 4 bases of the junction left unmatched. Germline CDR1 reads SGDLS; CDR2 reads YYNGEE. The length of the CDR3 is 15 residues. CDR3 DNA: TGTGCCAGCAGCGTAACTAGCGGGAGTCTCGAGACCCAGTACTTC. It specifies CASSVTSGSLETQYF.